These 10 T cell receptor beta chains were sequenced from one sample in a study of blood T cell repertoires in COVID-19. Some clones are missing from TCRdb's copy, which holds only in-frame ones; the method was immunoSEQ multiplex PCR. The sample shows approximately 150,000 clones, 79% of them seen only once. Sequencing was done on a sample of PBMCs or T cells enriched from blood (not recorded which). These receptor sequences come from a woman aged 70-85 years in a cohort exposed to, infected with or recovered from COVID-19 (not recorded which).

The chain uses TRBV10-3 and TRBJ2-2; 11 bases map to TRBD2. CDR3 size: 14 residues. CDR1 is ENHRY and CDR2 is SYGVKD in the germline V gene. V dropped 6 bases and J dropped 4; count of bases not matched to a gene: 1. The CDR3 loop reads CAIRTSGGTGELFF. The CDR3 DNA is TGTGCCATCAGAACTAGCGGGGGCACCGGGGAGCTGTTTTTT.

This chain connects TRBV5-4 to TRBJ1-1, with D maybe TRBD1 (6 bases). V lost 4 bases to trimming and J lost 5 bases, with 27 bases between them. The germline CDR1 and CDR2 sequences are SGHNT and YYREEE (reference sequence). CDR3 length equals 18 residues. The CDR3 DNA reads as TGTGCCAGCAGCCCGCCCGGGGGGGGAGCCTGGAGGGGGACTGAAGCTTTCTTT. This sequence encodes CASSPPGGGAWRGTEAFF.

The chain joins TRBV15 to TRBJ2-4; 12 bases line up with TRBD2. V lost 1 base to trimming and J lost 6 bases; unmatched junction nucleotides: 7. The germline gives CDR1 LNHNV, CDR2 YYDKDF (reference sequence). This CDR3 is 17 amino acids long. For the CDR3, the DNA is TGTGCCACCAGCAGAGGACTAGCGGGAGTTGGGGGAAACATTCAGTACTTC. Translating gives CATSRGLAGVGGNIQYF.

V is TRBV6-5 and J is TRBJ2-7; 8 positions agree with TRBD2. Germline CDR1 is MNHEY and CDR2 is SVGAGI. With 5 bases clipped from V and 4 bases from J, the junction kept 4 bases outside the gene matches. The CDR3 loop spans 13 amino acids. CDR3 in amino acids: CASSRLARYEQYF. CDR3 nucleotide sequence: TGTGCCAGCAGTCGACTAGCGAGGTACGAGCAGTACTTC.

V is TRBV9 and J is TRBJ2-3; D not certain. The CDR3 contains 13 residues. Germline V lookup: CDR1 SGDLS, CDR2 YYNGEE. Trimming removed 3 bases from V and 0 bases from J, with 5 bases in between. The CDR3 DNA sequence: TGTGCCAGCAGCGCCCCTAGCACAGATACGCAGTATTTT. Amino acids: CASSAPSTDTQYF.

V usage is TRBV28 and J usage is TRBJ1-5; possibly TRBD1 for D (6 bases). Germline assignment: CDR1 MDHEN and CDR2 SYDVKM. This CDR3 is 15 amino acids long. Trimming took off 3 bases at V and 2 bases at J, with 11 bases between the two ends. The CDR3 sequence: CASSFPSGGNQPQHF. The CDR3 nucleotides read TGTGCCAGCAGTTTCCCGTCAGGGGGCAATCAGCCCCAGCATTTT. Full variable domain (rest looked up from reference TRBV28 and TRBJ1-5): DVKVTQSSRYLVKRTGEKVFLECVQDMDHENMFWYRQDPGLGLRLIYFSYDVKMKEKGDIPEGYSVSREKKERFSLILESASTNQTSMYLCASSFPSGGNQPQHFGDGTRLSIL.

The rearrangement links TRBV11-2 to TRBJ2-5, with D maybe TRBD2 (6 bases). Trimming pared 0 bases from V and 3 bases from J, leaving 8 bases between. From germline, CDR1 is SGHAT and CDR2 FQNNGV. The CDR3 totals 14 residues. CDR3 DNA: TGTGCCAGCAGCTTAGAACCGGGAGAAGAGACCCAGTACTTC. Translation gives CASSLEPGEETQYF.

The rearrangement uses TRBV3-1 (or the pseudogene TRBV3-2) and TRBJ1-4; no clear D. V lost 2 bases to trimming and J lost 13 bases, with 17 bases between them. The V gene's germline CDR1 is LGHDT and CDR2 YNNKEL (reference sequence). This CDR3 has 14 residues. In nucleotides, the CDR3 is TGTGCCAGCAGCCAAAGTATTGGCGGGCGGAGACTGTTTTTT. Encoded protein: CASSQSIGGRRLFF.

The chain couples TRBV4-3 to TRBJ2-1, with a weak D call TRBD2 (7 bases). Trimming shortened V by 1 base and J by 3 bases, and 13 bases separated the two germline ends. The V gene's germline CDR1 is LGHNA and CDR2 YSLEER. The CDR3 extends over 16 amino acids. The CDR3 nucleotides read TGCGCCAGCAGCCAAGTAGGGGGAGGGGGCTACAATGAGCAGTTCTTC. Residues: CASSQVGGGGYNEQFF.

The chain joins TRBV6-5 to TRBJ1-1; 9 bases align to TRBD1. This CDR3 comprises 15 residues. Germline lookup yields CDR1 MNHEY and CDR2 SVGAGI. After removal of 4 bases from V and 4 bases from J, the junction contained 7 bases not matched to a gene. CDR3 nucleotide sequence: TGTGCCAGCAGTTCTGGGGGACAGGGTCGCACTGAAGCTTTCTTT. Protein: CASSSGGQGRTEAFF.